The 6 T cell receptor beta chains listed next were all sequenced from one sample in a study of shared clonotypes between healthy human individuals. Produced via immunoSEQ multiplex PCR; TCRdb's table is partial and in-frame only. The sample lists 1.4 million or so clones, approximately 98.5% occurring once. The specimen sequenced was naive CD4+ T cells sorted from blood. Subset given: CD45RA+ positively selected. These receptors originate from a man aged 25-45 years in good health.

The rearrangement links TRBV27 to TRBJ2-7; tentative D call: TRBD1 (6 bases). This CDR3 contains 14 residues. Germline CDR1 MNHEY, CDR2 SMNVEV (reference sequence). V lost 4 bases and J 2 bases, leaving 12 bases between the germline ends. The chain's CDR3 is CASSSKTGPYEQYF. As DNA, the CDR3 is TGTGCCAGCAGTTCAAAAACAGGGCCCTACGAGCAGTACTTC.

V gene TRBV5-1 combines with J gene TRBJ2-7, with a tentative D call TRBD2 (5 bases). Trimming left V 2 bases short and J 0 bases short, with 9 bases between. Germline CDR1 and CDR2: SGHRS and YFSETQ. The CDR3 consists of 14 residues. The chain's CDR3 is CASSLRGYSYEQYF. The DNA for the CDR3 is TGCGCCAGCAGCTTACGAGGGTACTCCTACGAGCAGTACTTC.

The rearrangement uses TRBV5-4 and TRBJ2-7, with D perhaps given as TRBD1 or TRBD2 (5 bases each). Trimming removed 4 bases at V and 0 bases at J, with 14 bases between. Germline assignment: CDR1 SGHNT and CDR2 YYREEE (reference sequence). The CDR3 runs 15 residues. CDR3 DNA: TGTGCCAGCAGCCACCAGGGACCTAGCTCCTACGAGCAGTACTTC. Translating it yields CASSHQGPSSYEQYF.

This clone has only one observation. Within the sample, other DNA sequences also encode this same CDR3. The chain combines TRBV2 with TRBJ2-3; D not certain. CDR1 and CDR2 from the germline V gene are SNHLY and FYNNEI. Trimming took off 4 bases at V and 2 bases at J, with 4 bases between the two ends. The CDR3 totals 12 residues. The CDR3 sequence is CASSGDTDTQYF. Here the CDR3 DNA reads TGTGCCAGCAGTGGTGACACAGATACGCAGTATTTT.

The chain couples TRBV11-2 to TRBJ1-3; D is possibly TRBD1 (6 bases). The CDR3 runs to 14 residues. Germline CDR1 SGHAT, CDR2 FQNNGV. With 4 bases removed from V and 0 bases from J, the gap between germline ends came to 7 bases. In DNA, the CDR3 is TGTGCCAGCAGCTCGGACAGCTCTGGAAACACCATATATTTT. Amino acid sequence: CASSSDSSGNTIYF. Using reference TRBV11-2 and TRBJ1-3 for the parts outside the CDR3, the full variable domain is EAGVAQSPRYKIIEKRQSVAFWCNPISGHATLYWYQQILGQGPKLLIQFQNNGVVDDSQLPKDRFSAERLKGVDSTLKIQPAKLEDSAVYLCASSSDSSGNTIYFGEGSWLTVV.

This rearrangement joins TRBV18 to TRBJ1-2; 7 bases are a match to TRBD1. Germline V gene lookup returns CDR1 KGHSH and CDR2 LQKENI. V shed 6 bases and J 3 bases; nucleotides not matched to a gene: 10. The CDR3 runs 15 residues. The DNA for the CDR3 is TGTGCCAGCTCGCTAAGGGGGACAGTCGACTATGGCTACACCTTC. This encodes CASSLRGTVDYGYTF.